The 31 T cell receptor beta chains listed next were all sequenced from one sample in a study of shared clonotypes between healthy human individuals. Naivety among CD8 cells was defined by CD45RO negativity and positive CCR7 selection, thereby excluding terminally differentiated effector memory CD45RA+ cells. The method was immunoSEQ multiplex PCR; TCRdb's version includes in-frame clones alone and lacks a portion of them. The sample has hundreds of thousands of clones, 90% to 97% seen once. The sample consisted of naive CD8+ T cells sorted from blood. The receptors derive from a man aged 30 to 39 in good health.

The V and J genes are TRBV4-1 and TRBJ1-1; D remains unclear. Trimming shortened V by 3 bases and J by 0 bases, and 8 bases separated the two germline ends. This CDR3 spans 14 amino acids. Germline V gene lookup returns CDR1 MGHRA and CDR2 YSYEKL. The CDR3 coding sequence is TGCGCCAGCAGCCAGACACAGATGAACACTGAAGCTTTCTTT. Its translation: CASSQTQMNTEAFF.

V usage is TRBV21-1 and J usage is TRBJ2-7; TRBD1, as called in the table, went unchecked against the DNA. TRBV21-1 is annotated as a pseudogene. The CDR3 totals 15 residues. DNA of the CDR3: TGTGCCAGCAGCCAGGGGGTCTTTCCTACCTACGAGCAGTACTTC. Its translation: CASSQGVFPTYEQYF.

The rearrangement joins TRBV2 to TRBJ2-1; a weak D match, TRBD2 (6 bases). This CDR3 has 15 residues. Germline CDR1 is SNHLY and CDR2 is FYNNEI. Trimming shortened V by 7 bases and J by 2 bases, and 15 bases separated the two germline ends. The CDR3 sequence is CASTEGRIAYNEQFF. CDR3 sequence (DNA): TGTGCCAGCACGGAGGGGCGGATAGCCTACAATGAGCAGTTCTTC.

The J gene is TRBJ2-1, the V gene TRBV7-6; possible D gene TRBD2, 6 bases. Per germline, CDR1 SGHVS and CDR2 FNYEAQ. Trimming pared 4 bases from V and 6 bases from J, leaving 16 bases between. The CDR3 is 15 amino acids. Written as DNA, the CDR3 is TGTGCCAGCAGCTCCCGCGGCGGGACGATCAATGAGCAGTTCTTC. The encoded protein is CASSSRGGTINEQFF.

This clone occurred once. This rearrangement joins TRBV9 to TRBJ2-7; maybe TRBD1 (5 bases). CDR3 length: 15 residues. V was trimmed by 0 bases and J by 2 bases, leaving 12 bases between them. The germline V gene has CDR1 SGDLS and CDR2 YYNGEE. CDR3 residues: CASSVGGDRTYEQYF. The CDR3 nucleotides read TGTGCCAGCAGCGTAGGAGGCGACAGAACCTACGAGCAGTACTTC.

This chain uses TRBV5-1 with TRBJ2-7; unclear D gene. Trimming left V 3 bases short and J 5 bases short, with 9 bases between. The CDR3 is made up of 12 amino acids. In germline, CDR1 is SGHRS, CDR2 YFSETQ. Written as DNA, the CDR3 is TGCGCCAGCAGCTCTATAAAGGACGAGCAGTACTTC. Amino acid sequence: CASSSIKDEQYF.

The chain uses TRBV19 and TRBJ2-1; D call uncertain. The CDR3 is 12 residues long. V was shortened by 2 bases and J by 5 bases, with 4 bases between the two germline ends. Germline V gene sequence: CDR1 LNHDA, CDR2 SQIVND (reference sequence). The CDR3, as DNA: TGTGCCAGTAGTATACAGAACAATGAGCAGTTCTTC. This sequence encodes CASSIQNNEQFF. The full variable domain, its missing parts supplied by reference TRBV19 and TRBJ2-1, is DGGITQSPKYLFRKEGQNVTLSCEQNLNHDAMYWYRQDPGQGLRLIYYSQIVNDFQKGDIAEGYSVSREKKESFPLTVTSAQKNPTAFYLCASSIQNNEQFFGPGTRLTVL.

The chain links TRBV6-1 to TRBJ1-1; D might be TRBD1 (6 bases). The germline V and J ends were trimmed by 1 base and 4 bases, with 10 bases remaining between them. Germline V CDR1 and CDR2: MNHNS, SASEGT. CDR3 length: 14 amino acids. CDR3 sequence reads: CASSEEGVVTEAFF. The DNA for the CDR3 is TGTGCCAGCAGTGAAGAGGGGGTTGTCACTGAAGCTTTCTTT.

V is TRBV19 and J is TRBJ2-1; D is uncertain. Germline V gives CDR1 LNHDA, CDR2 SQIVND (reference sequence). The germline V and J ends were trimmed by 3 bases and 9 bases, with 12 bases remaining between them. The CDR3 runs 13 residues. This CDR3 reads CASSILSGSEQFF. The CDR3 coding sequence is TGTGCCAGTAGTATTCTGTCTGGCAGTGAGCAGTTCTTC.

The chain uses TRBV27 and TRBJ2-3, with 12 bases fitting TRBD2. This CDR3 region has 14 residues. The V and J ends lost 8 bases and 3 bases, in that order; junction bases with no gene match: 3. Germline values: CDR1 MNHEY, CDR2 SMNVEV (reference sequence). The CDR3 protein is CASQTSGGTDTQYF. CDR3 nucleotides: TGTGCCAGCCAGACTAGCGGGGGAACAGATACGCAGTATTTT.

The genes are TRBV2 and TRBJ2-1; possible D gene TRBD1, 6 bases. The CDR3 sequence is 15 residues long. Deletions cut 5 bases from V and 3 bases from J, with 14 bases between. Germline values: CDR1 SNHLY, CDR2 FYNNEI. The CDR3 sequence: CASSLRGNHYNEQFF. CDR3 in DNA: TGTGCCAGCAGTCTTAGGGGGAACCACTACAATGAGCAGTTCTTC.

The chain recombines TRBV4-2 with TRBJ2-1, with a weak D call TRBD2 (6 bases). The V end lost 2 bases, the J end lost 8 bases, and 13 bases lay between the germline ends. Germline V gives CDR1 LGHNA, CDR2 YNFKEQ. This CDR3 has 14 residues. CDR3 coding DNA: TGTGCCAGCAGCCAAAATCTAGAGCGGGATGAGCAGTTCTTC. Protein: CASSQNLERDEQFF.

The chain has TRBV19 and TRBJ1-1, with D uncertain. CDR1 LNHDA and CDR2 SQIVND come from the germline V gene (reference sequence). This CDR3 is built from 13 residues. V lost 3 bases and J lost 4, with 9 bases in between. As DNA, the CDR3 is TGTGCCAGTAGTATGACTGAGGGCACTGAAGCTTTCTTT. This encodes CASSMTEGTEAFF.

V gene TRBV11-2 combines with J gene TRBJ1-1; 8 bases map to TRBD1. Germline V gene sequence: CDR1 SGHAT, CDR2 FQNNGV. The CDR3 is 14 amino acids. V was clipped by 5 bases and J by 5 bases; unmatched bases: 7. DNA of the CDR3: TGTGCCAGCAGCACCGGACAGGGTAGGACTGAAGCTTTCTTT. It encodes CASSTGQGRTEAFF.

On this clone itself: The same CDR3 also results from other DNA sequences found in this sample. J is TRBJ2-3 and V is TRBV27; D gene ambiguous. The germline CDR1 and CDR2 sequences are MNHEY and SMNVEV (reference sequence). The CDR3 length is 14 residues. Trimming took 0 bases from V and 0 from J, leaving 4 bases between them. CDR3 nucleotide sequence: TGTGCCAGCAGTTTATCCGGGAGCACAGATACGCAGTATTTT. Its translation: CASSLSGSTDTQYF.

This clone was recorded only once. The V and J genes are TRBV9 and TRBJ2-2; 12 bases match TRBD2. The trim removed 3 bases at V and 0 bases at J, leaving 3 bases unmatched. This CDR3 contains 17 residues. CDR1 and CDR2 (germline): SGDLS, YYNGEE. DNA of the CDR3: TGTGCCAGCAGCGACGGACTAGCGGGACCGAACACCGGGGAGCTGTTTTTT. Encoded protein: CASSDGLAGPNTGELFF.

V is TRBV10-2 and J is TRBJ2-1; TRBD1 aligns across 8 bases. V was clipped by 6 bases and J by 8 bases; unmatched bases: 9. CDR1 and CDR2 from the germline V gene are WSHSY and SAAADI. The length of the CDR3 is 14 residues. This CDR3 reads CASRVTGAADEQFF. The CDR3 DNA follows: TGCGCCAGCAGGGTGACAGGGGCCGCGGATGAGCAGTTCTTC.

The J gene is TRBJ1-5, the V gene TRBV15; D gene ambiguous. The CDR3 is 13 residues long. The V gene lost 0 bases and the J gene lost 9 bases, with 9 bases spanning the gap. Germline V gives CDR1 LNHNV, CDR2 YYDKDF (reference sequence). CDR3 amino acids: CATSRDTAGPQHF. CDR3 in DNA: TGTGCCACCAGCAGAGATACGGCTGGGCCCCAGCATTTT.

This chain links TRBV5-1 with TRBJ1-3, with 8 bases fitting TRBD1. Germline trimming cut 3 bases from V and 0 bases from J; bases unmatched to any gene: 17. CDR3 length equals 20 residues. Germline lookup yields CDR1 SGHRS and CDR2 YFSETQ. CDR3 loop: CASSSLGQGSLDFSGNTIYF. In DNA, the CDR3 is TGCGCCAGCAGCTCTCTTGGACAGGGCTCCCTCGATTTCTCTGGAAACACCATATATTTT.

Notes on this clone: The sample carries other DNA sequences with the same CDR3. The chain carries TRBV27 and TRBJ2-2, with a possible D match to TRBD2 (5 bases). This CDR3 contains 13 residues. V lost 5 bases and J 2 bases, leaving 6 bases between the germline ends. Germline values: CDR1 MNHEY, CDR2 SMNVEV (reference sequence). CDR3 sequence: CASSTGNTGELFF. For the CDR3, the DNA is TGTGCCAGCAGTACGGGAAACACCGGGGAGCTGTTTTTT.

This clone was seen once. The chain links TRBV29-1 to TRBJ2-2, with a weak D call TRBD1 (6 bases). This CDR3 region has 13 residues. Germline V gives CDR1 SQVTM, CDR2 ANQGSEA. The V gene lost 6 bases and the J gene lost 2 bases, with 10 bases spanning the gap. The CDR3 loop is CSVRQDNTGELFF. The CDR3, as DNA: TGCAGCGTCCGACAGGATAACACCGGGGAGCTGTTTTTT.

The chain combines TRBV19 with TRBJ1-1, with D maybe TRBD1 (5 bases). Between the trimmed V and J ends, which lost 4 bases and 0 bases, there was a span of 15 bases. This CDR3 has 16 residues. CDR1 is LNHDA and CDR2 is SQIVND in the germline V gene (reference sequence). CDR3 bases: TGTGCCAGTAGTACTCAGACGGGGCTTATGAACACTGAAGCTTTCTTT. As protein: CASSTQTGLMNTEAFF.

The CDR3 is CASSIQGWSNQPQHF. In DNA, the CDR3 is TGTGCCAGCAGTATACAGGGTTGGAGCAATCAGCCCCAGCATTTT. The chain recombines TRBV28 with TRBJ1-5, with D tentatively TRBD1 (6 bases). The CDR3 has 15 amino acids. V dropped 5 bases and J dropped 1 base, with 12 bases sitting between them. Per germline, CDR1 MDHEN and CDR2 SYDVKM.

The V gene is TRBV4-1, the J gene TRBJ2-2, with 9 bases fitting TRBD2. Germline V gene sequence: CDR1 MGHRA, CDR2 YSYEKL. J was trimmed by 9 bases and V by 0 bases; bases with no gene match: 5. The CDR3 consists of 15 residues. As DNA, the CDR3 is TGCGCCAGCAGCCAAGATCTGGCTAGCGGGAGGGAGCTGTTTTTT. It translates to CASSQDLASGRELFF.

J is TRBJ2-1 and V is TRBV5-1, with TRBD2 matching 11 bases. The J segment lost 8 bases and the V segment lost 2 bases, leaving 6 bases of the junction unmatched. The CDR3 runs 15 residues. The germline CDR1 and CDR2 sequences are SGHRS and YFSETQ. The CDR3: CASSFELAGVDEQFF. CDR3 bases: TGCGCCAGCAGCTTCGAACTAGCGGGAGTAGATGAGCAGTTCTTC. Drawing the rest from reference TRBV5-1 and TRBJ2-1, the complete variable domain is KAGVTQTPRYLIKTRGQQVTLSCSPISGHRSVSWYQQTPGQGLQFLFEYFSETQRNKGNFPGRFSGRQFSNSRSEMNVSTLELGDSALYLCASSFELAGVDEQFFGPGTRLTVL.

The CDR3 spells CASSEGRANEQFF. For the CDR3, the DNA is TGCGCCAGCAGTGAGGGGCGCGCGAATGAGCAGTTCTTC. V and J are TRBV10-2 and TRBJ2-1; D is uncertain. CDR1 is WSHSY and CDR2 is SAAADI in the germline V gene. The germline V and J ends were trimmed by 2 bases and 7 bases, with 9 bases remaining between them. CDR3 length: 13 residues.

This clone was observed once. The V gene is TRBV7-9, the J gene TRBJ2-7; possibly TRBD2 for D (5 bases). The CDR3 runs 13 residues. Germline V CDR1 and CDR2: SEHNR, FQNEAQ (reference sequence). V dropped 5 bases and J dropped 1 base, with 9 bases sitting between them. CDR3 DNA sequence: TGTGCCAGCAGCGGCGGGTCTTCCTACGAGCAGTACTTC. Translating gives CASSGGSSYEQYF.

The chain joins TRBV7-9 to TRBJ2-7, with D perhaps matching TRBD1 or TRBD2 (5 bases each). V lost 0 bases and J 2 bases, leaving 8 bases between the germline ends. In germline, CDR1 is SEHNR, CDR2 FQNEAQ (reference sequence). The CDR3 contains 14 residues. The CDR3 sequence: CASSLAGETYEQYF. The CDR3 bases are TGTGCCAGCAGCTTAGCGGGGGAGACCTACGAGCAGTACTTC.

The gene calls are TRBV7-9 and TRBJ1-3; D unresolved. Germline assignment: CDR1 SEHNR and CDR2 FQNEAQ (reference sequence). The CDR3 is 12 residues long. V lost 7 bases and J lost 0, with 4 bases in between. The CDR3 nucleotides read TGTGCCAGCATCGACTCTGGAAACACCATATATTTT. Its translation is CASIDSGNTIYF. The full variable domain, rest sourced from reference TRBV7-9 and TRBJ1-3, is DTGVSQNPRHKITKRGQNVTFRCDPISEHNRLYWYRQTLGQGPEFLTYFQNEAQLEKSRLLSDRFSAERPKGSFSTLEIQRTEQGDSAMYLCASIDSGNTIYFGEGSWLTVV.

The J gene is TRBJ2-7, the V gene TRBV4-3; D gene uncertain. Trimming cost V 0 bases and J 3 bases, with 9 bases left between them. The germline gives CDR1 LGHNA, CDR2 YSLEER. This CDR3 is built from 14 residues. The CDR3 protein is CASSQDQSGYEQYF. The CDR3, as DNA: TGCGCCAGCAGCCAAGATCAGTCGGGCTACGAGCAGTACTTC.

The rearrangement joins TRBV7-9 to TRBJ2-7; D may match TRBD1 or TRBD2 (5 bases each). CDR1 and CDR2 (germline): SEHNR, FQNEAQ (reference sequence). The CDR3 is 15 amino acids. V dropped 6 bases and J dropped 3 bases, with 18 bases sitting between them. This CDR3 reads CASSHPGARVYEQYF. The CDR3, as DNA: TGTGCCAGCAGTCATCCCGGGGCAAGGGTCTACGAGCAGTACTTC.